A single sample is the source of the 29 T cell receptor beta chains below, sequenced in a study of T cells in Graves' hyperthyroidism and ophthalmopathy. What was amplified from RNA transcripts were TCR beta CDR3 regions. A first-round RT-PCR of the TCR CDR3 used the HTBI primer set. TCRdb analysed the multiplex PCR reads with MiXCR anew, one entry per CDR3 protein. The repertoire holds under 350,000 distinct CDR3 sequences, with 13% as singletons. The source material was blood. All receptors come from a woman aged 25 to 39 with Graves' hyperthyroidism that later progressed to Graves' ophthalmopathy.

This clonotype was counted at least ten times. V usage is TRBV12-3 or TRBV12-4 and J usage is TRBJ2-5, with no clear D. Trimming shortened V by 2 bases and J by 5 bases, and 12 bases separated the two germline ends. CDR3 size: 14 residues. For the CDR3, the DNA is TGTGCCAGCAGTTTAAGGGCAACTTCGGAGACCCAGTACTTC. As protein: CASSLRATSETQYF.

This clonotype appeared a few times. This chain links TRBV10-3 with TRBJ1-3, with a weak D call TRBD1 (6 bases). Per germline, CDR1 ENHRY and CDR2 SYGVKD. The CDR3 contains 15 residues. CDR3 DNA: TGTGCTACCCGCACCAGGGGAGGTATGGGAAACACCATATATTTT. Translating gives CATRTRGGMGNTIYF.

The V and J genes are TRBV5-4 and TRBJ2-1; D is possibly TRBD1 or TRBD2 (7 bases each). V lost 4 bases, J lost 9 bases, and 14 bases lay in between. Germline lookup yields CDR1 SGHNT and CDR2 YYREEE (reference sequence). The CDR3 is 13 residues long. CDR3 in amino acids: CASSTTGEGEQFF. CDR3 sequence (DNA): TGTGCCAGCAGCACAACAGGGGAGGGTGAGCAGTTCTTC.

This clonotype was recorded at least ten times. The gene calls are TRBV6-6 and TRBJ2-7, with 9 positions matching TRBD1. Trimming took 0 bases from V and 7 from J; bases not matched to a gene: 10. The CDR3 spans 16 residues. From germline, CDR1 is MNHNY and CDR2 SVGAGI (reference sequence). The CDR3 sequence is CASSYSHGTGFAEQYF. CDR3 sequence (DNA): TGTGCCAGCAGTTACTCCCACGGGACAGGGTTTGCAGAGCAGTACTTC.

The V gene is TRBV6-8, the J gene TRBJ2-2, with a weak D call TRBD1 (6 bases). CDR1 and CDR2 (germline): MNHGY, SAAAGT. Trimming removed 10 bases from V and 5 bases from J, with 20 bases in between. The CDR3 runs 15 residues. Written as DNA, the CDR3 is TGTGCCACAGGGGTTTCGCTAGAATGGACCGGGGAGCTGTTTTTT. Protein: CATGVSLEWTGELFF.

This clonotype came up many times. This chain links TRBV12-3 or TRBV12-4 with TRBJ2-5; 11 bases are a match to TRBD2. This CDR3 spans 14 amino acids. V trimming: 9 bases; J trimming: 2 bases; junction bases outside the gene matches: 5. This CDR3 reads CASSRLAGQETQYF. DNA for the CDR3: TGTGCCAGTTCAAGACTAGCGGGGCAAGAGACCCAGTACTTC.

There are a few counts of this clonotype. V gene TRBV12-3 or TRBV12-4 combines with J gene TRBJ2-7, with D possibly being TRBD1 or TRBD2 (6 bases each). This CDR3 contains 16 residues. V dropped 3 bases and J dropped 0 bases, with 15 bases sitting between them. The CDR3 nucleotides are TGTGCCAGCAGTTTCCATCGGGGGCCCAGCTCCTACGAGCAGTACTTC. Translating gives CASSFHRGPSSYEQYF.

This clonotype was seen at least ten times. This chain joins TRBV6-1 and TRBJ1-1; D not certain. CDR1 is MNHNS, CDR2 SASEGT, per germline. Trimming stripped 4 bases from V and 4 bases from J, with 7 bases between. The CDR3 sequence is 12 residues long. In DNA form, the CDR3 reads TGTGCCAGCAGTGCCCCACTCACTGAAGCTTTCTTT. It specifies CASSAPLTEAFF.

This clonotype was counted at least ten times. The rearrangement links TRBV2 to TRBJ1-2; D is unresolved. CDR3 length: 12 residues. Per the germline V gene, CDR1 is SNHLY and CDR2 is FYNNEI. V was trimmed by 7 bases and J by 7 bases, leaving 13 bases between them. In DNA, the CDR3 is TGTGCCAGCAAAGATGATACTTTTGGCTACACCTTC. Protein: CASKDDTFGYTF.

The sample holds many counts of this clonotype. The rearrangement joins TRBV24-1 to TRBJ1-5, with a tentative D call TRBD1 (5 bases). Trimming pared 2 bases from V and 2 bases from J, leaving 12 bases between. The CDR3 is 16 residues long. In germline, CDR1 is KGHDR, CDR2 SFDVKD. CDR3 in amino acids: CATSDSAGPGNQPQHF. In DNA, the CDR3 is TGTGCCACCAGTGATTCGGCAGGGCCCGGCAATCAGCCCCAGCATTTT.

In its sample, this clonotype was seen many times. The chain employs TRBV11-2 and TRBJ2-2; D uncertain. From germline, CDR1 is SGHAT and CDR2 FQNNGV. The V end was cut by 4 bases, the J end by 1 base, with 10 bases between. CDR3 size: 15 residues. The CDR3 loop reads CASSSIKQNTGELFF. CDR3 coding DNA: TGTGCCAGCAGCTCCATTAAACAGAACACCGGGGAGCTGTTTTTT.

The chain recombines TRBV27 with TRBJ2-2; possible D gene TRBD2, 7 bases. Germline V gene data show CDR1 as MNHEY and CDR2 as SMNVEV (reference sequence). V was cut by 3 bases and J by 5 bases, with 16 bases left in between. The CDR3 runs 16 residues. CDR3 region: CASSFWGGARTGELFF. For the CDR3, the DNA is TGTGCCAGCAGTTTCTGGGGGGGGGCGCGGACCGGGGAGCTGTTTTTT.

The sample holds many counts of this clonotype. The rearrangement joins TRBV28 to TRBJ2-7, with D possibly TRBD2 on 6 matching bases. The V end was cut by 3 bases, the J end by 4 bases, with 16 bases between. In germline, CDR1 is MDHEN, CDR2 SYDVKM. The CDR3 runs to 15 residues. The CDR3 spells CASSFGGILKYEQYF. The CDR3 DNA sequence: TGTGCCAGCAGTTTTGGGGGGATACTAAAATACGAGCAGTACTTC.

J is TRBJ2-2 and V is TRBV19, with 7 nucleotides matching TRBD2. Germline CDR1 is LNHDA and CDR2 is SQIVND (reference sequence). This CDR3 is built from 15 residues. V shed 7 bases, J shed 4 bases, and the junction held 9 bases outside the gene matches. As DNA, the CDR3 is TGTGCCAGTAACCCCTTCCGGACTAGCACCGGGGAGCTGTTTTTT. Its translation: CASNPFRTSTGELFF.

The gene calls are TRBV19 and TRBJ1-3, with D possibly TRBD1 on 5 matching bases. Trimming pared 10 bases from V and 0 bases from J, leaving 19 bases between. Looked up from germline, CDR1 is LNHDA and CDR2 is SQIVND (reference sequence). This CDR3 comprises 16 residues. CDR3 amino acids: CATRSWGTSSGNTIYF. Here the CDR3 DNA reads TGTGCCACAAGAAGTTGGGGCACGAGCTCTGGAAACACCATATATTTT.

This clonotype was seen more than once but under ten times. The chain links TRBV4-2 to TRBJ2-7; 7 bases are shared with TRBD1. J lost 2 bases, V lost 5 bases, and 12 bases had no gene match. Looked up from germline, CDR1 is LGHNA and CDR2 is YNFKEQ. The CDR3 has 16 residues. Here the CDR3 DNA reads TGTGCCAGCAGCGCCCGACAGGGAGTGGGTCCCTACGAGCAGTACTTC. Translated, it gives CASSARQGVGPYEQYF.

In this sample, this clonotype turned up many times. The chain is built from TRBV7-2 and TRBJ2-7; 11 bases map to TRBD1. The CDR3 has 14 amino acids. Germline-derived CDR1 and CDR2 are SGHTA and FQGNSA. V dropped 6 bases and J dropped 4; count of bases not matched to a gene: 5. For the CDR3, the DNA is TGTGCCAGCAGTCCGGACAGGGGGCGATACGAGCAGTACTTC. Encoded protein: CASSPDRGRYEQYF.

On this clonotype itself: A much larger clone lies one base from this, so it may be a read error. The chain recombines TRBV7-9 with TRBJ1-2; D unresolved. Germline lookup yields CDR1 SEHNR and CDR2 FQNEAQ (reference sequence). The CDR3 is made up of 13 amino acids. Trimming stripped 4 bases from V and 5 bases from J, with 11 bases between. This chain's CDR3 is CASSSGREYGYTF. CDR3 sequence (DNA): TGTGCCAGCAGCTCCGGCCGGGAGTATGGCTACACCTTC.

Turning to this clonotype: This could be a read error, since a much larger clone is one nucleotide away. The genes are TRBV2 and TRBJ1-4; D might be TRBD1 (5 bases). CDR3 length equals 14 residues. The germline V gene has CDR1 SNHLY and CDR2 FYNNEI. V was clipped by 3 bases and J by 8 bases, with 13 bases between them. CDR3 sequence (DNA): TGTGCCAGCAGTGAGCAGGGTTTGGGGGAAAAACTGTTTTTT. It specifies CASSEQGLGEKLFF.

At least ten counts were recorded for this clonotype. This chain joins TRBV6-1 and TRBJ2-7; possible D gene TRBD1, 5 bases. Germline CDR1 reads MNHNS; CDR2 reads SASEGT. This CDR3 is built from 22 residues. Trimming cost V 2 bases and J 3 bases, with 35 bases left between them. DNA for the CDR3: TGTGCCAGCAGTGAATCTGTTGGGATTTATCGGGTTGAGGAAAGGGGTTTCTACGAGCAGTACTTC. Its translation is CASSESVGIYRVEERGFYEQYF.

The chain has TRBV3-1 and TRBJ2-7, with 7 bases lining up with TRBD1. CDR3 length: 15 amino acids. The V and J ends lost 3 bases and 2 bases, in that order; junction bases with no gene match: 7. Germline CDR1 and CDR2: LGHDT and YNNKEL (reference sequence). CDR3: CASSQVPGQTYEQYF. CDR3 DNA sequence: TGTGCCAGCAGCCAGGTACCGGGACAGACCTACGAGCAGTACTTC.

This clonotype was observed a few times. The chain couples TRBV4-1 to TRBJ1-4, with 7 bases that match TRBD1. V trimming: 4 bases; J trimming: 8 bases; junction bases outside the gene matches: 16. CDR1 is MGHRA, CDR2 YSYEKL, per germline. The CDR3 contains 17 residues. The CDR3 here is CASSLGQVGYEYEKLFF. Here the CDR3 DNA reads TGCGCCAGCAGCCTAGGACAGGTCGGGTATGAGTACGAAAAACTGTTTTTT.

This clonotype has only a few counts. V usage is TRBV4-1 and J usage is TRBJ1-4; possible D gene TRBD1, 5 bases. V dropped 1 base and J dropped 7 bases, with 16 bases sitting between them. The CDR3 covers 16 residues. Germline CDR1 is MGHRA and CDR2 is YSYEKL. CDR3 nucleotides: TGCGCCAGCAGCCAAGGCCAGAAGAGGGGTGTTGAAAAACTGTTTTTT. Translation gives CASSQGQKRGVEKLFF.

This clonotype occurred many times. The CDR3 DNA is TGCGCCAGCAGCTTGGAGGGGGCGGGAGCCACAGATACGCAGTATTTT. Translating gives CASSLEGAGATDTQYF. V and J are TRBV5-1 and TRBJ2-3; the D call may be TRBD1 or TRBD2 (7 bases each). The V and J ends lost 0 bases and 2 bases respectively, with 13 bases between them. Germline values: CDR1 SGHRS, CDR2 YFSETQ. The CDR3 runs 16 residues. The full variable domain, completed using reference TRBV5-1 and TRBJ2-3, is KAGVTQTPRYLIKTRGQQVTLSCSPISGHRSVSWYQQTPGQGLQFLFEYFSETQRNKGNFPGRFSGRQFSNSRSEMNVSTLELGDSALYLCASSLEGAGATDTQYFGPGTRLTVL.

This chain links TRBV5-8 with TRBJ2-5; the match to TRBD2 covers 9 bases. This CDR3 region has 13 residues. The ends lost 7 bases at V and 4 bases at J; junction bases unmatched: 5. Germline CDR1 reads SGHTS; CDR2 reads YDEGEE. The CDR3 loop reads CASLLSGGETQYF. The CDR3 DNA follows: TGTGCCAGCCTCCTTAGCGGGGGAGAGACCCAGTACTTC.

This CDR3 reads CASSLGVGGVVEDTQYF. The CDR3 nucleotides are TGTGCCAGCAGCCTGGGGGTGGGGGGGGTCGTGGAAGATACGCAGTATTTT. The chain joins TRBV28 to TRBJ2-3; 7 nucleotides line up with TRBD2. The junction had 17 bases not matched to a gene; V was cut back by 6 bases and J by 5 bases. Germline lookup yields CDR1 MDHEN and CDR2 SYDVKM. The CDR3 sequence is 17 residues long.

This clonotype was counted at least ten times. The chain uses TRBV11-2 and TRBJ2-3; no firm D call. V gave up 1 base and J gave up 5 bases, with 10 bases separating them. The length of the CDR3 is 14 residues. Germline loops: CDR1 SGHAT, CDR2 FQNNGV. The CDR3 nucleotides are TGTGCCAGCAGCTTAGGCGGAGATGGAGATACGCAGTATTTT. It codes for CASSLGGDGDTQYF.

This clonotype was observed many times. The rearrangement uses TRBV29-1 and TRBJ2-7; no firm D call. With 5 bases removed from V and 0 bases from J, the gap between germline ends came to 17 bases. Germline CDR1 reads SQVTM; CDR2 reads ANQGSEA. This CDR3 spans 15 amino acids. CDR3 bases: TGCAGCGTTACTTCCGAGGACCGCAGCTCCTACGAGCAGTACTTC. It encodes CSVTSEDRSSYEQYF.

The V call is TRBV6-2 or TRBV6-3, the J call TRBJ2-5; no firm D call. CDR3 size: 13 residues. Germline V CDR1 and CDR2: MNHEY, SVGEGT. Between the trimmed V and J ends, which lost 2 bases and 2 bases, there was a span of 6 bases. CDR3 bases: TGTGCCAGCAGTTACATGGGGCAAGAGACCCAGTACTTC. This encodes CASSYMGQETQYF.